This entry is about one T cell receptor beta chain. What it binds is not known. These data come from a study of identical twins. Unique molecular identifiers were present on cDNA, and template switching added a universal primer site. One entry per CDR3 protein, called by TCRdb with MiXCR from the 5' RACE reads. Among over 550,000 distinct CDR3 sequences listed, about 7% were seen once. V lost 4 bases and J 2 bases, leaving 12 bases between the germline ends. The germline CDR1 and CDR2 sequences are SGHTA and FQGTGA. This CDR3 has 15 residues. Whole-study results and caveats: Surplus twin overlap in beta out-of-frame sequences was less pronounced. Cord blood's abundant beta clonotypes had fewer insertions, unlike memory repertoires.

With no exceptions, donors were healthy Caucasians. This sample was shared with a second study, whose subject was yellow fever vaccine responses in identical twins.

This chain connects TRBV7-3 to TRBJ2-1; D gene uncertain. The TCR comes from a woman under 30 in good health. Sequencing input: PBMCs. The CDR3 spells CASSSSPAPYNEQFF. The CDR3 DNA is TGTGCCAGCAGCTCATCCCCAGCCCCCTACAATGAGCAGTTCTTC.